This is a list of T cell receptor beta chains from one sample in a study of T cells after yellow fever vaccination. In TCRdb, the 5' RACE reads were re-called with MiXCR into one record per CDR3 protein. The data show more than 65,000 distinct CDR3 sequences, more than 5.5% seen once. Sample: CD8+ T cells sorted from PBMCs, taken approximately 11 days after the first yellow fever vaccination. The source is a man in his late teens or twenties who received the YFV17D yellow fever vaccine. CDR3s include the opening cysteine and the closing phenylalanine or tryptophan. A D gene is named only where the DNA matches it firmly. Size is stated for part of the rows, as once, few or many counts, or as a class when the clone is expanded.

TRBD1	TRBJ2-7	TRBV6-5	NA	TGTGCCAGCAGTTACTCGAGGTCAGGGGGTTTGGTGGGACGCGAGCAGTACTTC	CASSYSRSGGLVGREQYF
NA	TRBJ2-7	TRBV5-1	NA	TGCGCCAGCAGCGCGGGGTTCTTTTGGGAGCAGTACTTC	CASSAGFFWEQYF
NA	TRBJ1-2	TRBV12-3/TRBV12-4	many	TGTGCCAGCAGTTCTGGGGGGCATACCTATGGCTACACCTTC	CASSSGGHTYGYTF
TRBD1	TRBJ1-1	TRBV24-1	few	TGTGCCACCGGGGACAGGCTGAACACTGAAGCTTTCTTT	CATGDRLNTEAFF
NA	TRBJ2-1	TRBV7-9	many	TGTGCCAGCAGCTTAGAGGCAGCCGGTAGCTCCTACAATGAGCAGTTCTTC	CASSLEAAGSSYNEQFF
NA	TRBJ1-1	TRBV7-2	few	TGTGCCAGCAGCTTAGATTCCCCCGGGAAGGAAGCTTTCTTT	CASSLDSPGKEAFF
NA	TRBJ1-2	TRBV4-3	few	TGCGCCAGCAGCCAAGCGGGCCGGTTGGGGGTTTATGGCTACACCTTC	CASSQAGRLGVYGYTF
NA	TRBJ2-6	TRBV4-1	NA	TGCGCCAGCAGCTATAAGCCCAGGGGACCTTCCTCTGGGGCCAACGTCCTGACTTTC	CASSYKPRGPSSGANVLTF
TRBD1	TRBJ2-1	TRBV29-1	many	TGCAGCGTGGACAGGGTTGACTACAATGAGCAGTTCTTC	CSVDRVDYNEQFF
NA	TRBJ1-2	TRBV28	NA	TGTGCCAGCAGTTTACGAGGGTCTAACTATGGCTACACCTTC	CASSLRGSNYGYTF
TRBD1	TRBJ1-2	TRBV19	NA	TGTGCCAGTAGTGCTACCGGGACAGGGGTGAACTATGGCTACACCTTC	CASSATGTGVNYGYTF
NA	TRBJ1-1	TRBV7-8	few	TGTGCCAGCAGCTTTCAGGCGGGGGGCATCACTGAAGCTTTCTTT	CASSFQAGGITEAFF
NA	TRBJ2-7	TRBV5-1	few	TGCGCCAGCAGCTTTCGCATGGAATTTGAGCAGTACTTC	CASSFRMEFEQYF
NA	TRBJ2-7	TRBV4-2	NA	TGTGCCAGCAGCCAAGATACCCCCCGAGGGGGGACCTACGAGCAGTACTTC	CASSQDTPRGGTYEQYF
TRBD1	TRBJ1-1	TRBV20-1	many	TGCAGTGCTGACCCGGGACAGGGGTGGGTTGAAGCTTTCTTT	CSADPGQGWVEAFF
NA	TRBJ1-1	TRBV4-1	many	TGCGCCAGCAGCCTCGCAGGGGATCGGTTGAACACTGAAGCTTTCTTT	CASSLAGDRLNTEAFF
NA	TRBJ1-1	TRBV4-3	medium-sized	TGCGCCAGCAGCCAAGCCGGGAACACTGAAGCTTTCTTT	CASSQAGNTEAFF
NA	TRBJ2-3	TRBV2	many	TGTGCCAGTCACCGAGGACGAGATAACACAGATACGCAGTATTTT	CASHRGRDNTDTQYF
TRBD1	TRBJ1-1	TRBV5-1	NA	TGCGCCAGCAGCTGGCAGGGACAGATGAACACTGAAGCTTTCTTT	CASSWQGQMNTEAFF
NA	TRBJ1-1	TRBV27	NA	TGTGCCAGCAGTCCACTGGGGGTAGGGACTGAAGCTTTCTTT	CASSPLGVGTEAFF
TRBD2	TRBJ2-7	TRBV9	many	TGTGCCAGCAGCCCGGGGGGGGATACTGACGAGCAGTACTTC	CASSPGGDTDEQYF
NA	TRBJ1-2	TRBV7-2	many	TGTGCCAGCAGCTTAGACAGTCACACCAACTATGGCTACACCTTC	CASSLDSHTNYGYTF
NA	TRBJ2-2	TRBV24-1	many	TGTGCCACCAGTGATTTGCATGGGGCCGGGGAGCTGTTTTTT	CATSDLHGAGELFF
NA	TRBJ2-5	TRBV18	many	TGTGCCAGCTCACAACTCAATCTTCGACAGAACCCCAGAGAGACCCAGTACTTC	CASSQLNLRQNPRETQYF
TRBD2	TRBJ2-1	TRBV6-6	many	TGTGCCACCGCGGGACTAGAGTACAATGAGCAGTTCTTC	CATAGLEYNEQFF
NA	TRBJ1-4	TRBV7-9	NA	TGTGCCAGCAGCTTACAGGGCACTTGGGAAAAACTGTTTTTT	CASSLQGTWEKLFF
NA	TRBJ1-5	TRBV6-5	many	TGTGCCAGCAGTTATAGCGGTAGCAATCAGCCCCAGCATTTT	CASSYSGSNQPQHF
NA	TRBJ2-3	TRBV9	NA	TGTGCCAGCAGCCCAGGTGGGCTGGATACGCAGTATTTT	CASSPGGLDTQYF
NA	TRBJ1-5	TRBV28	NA	TGTGCCAGCAGGCTGCCTGAGGGGGGAGGCAATCAGCCCCAGCATTTT	CASRLPEGGGNQPQHF
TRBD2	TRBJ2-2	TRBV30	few	TGTGCCTTGGGAGGGTTGGTGAACACCGGGGAGCTGTTTTTT	CALGGLVNTGELFF
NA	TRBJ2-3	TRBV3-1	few	TGTGCCAGCAGCCTACAGGGTTGGTCCACAGATACGCAGTATTTT	CASSLQGWSTDTQYF
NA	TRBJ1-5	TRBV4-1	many	TGCGCCAGCAGCCAAGAACAGGGCCGGCAGCCCCAGCATTTT	CASSQEQGRQPQHF
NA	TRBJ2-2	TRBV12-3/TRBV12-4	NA	TGTGCCAGCAGTTTCGGCACCGGGGAGCTGTTTTTT	CASSFGTGELFF
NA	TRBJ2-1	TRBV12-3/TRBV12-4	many	TGTGCCAGCGGCGGCTCCTACAATGAGCAGTTCTTC	CASGGSYNEQFF
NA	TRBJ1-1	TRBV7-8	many	TGTGCCAGCAGCTTAGCGGCGGGAGGAGGGACGGGTTTGAACACTGAAGCTTTCTTT	CASSLAAGGGTGLNTEAFF
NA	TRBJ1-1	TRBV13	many	TGTGCCAGCAGCTTAGTTCCAGCCGACACTGAAGCTTTCTTT	CASSLVPADTEAFF
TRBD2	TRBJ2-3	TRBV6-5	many	TGTGCCAGCAGTTACTCACCCCCGGGACTAGCGGCAGATACGCAGTATTTT	CASSYSPPGLAADTQYF
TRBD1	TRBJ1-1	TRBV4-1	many	TGCGCCAGCAGCCAAACCGGGACAGTGAACACTGAAGCTTTCTTT	CASSQTGTVNTEAFF
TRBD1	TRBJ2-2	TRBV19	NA	TGTGCCAGTAGTTTTGTAGGGGGCCACGGGGAGCTGTTTTTT	CASSFVGGHGELFF
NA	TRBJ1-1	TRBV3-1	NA	TGTGCCAGCAGCCGAGACCAGGGCGGGGCTGAAGCTTTCTTT	CASSRDQGGAEAFF
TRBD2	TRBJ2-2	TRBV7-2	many	TGTGCCAGCAGCTTAGCCCAGGACAGGGACCCGGTACTAGCGGGGGGGCCGGCCGGGGAGCTGTTTTTT	CASSLAQDRDPVLAGGPAGELFF
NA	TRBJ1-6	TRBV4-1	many	TGCGCCAGCAGCCAAGATCAAGGTCCACCCCTCCACTTT	CASSQDQGPPLHF
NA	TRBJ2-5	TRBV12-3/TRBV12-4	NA	TGTGCCAGCAGTCTCGGTGGGGCGGGGGCCCAAGAGACCCAGTACTTC	CASSLGGAGAQETQYF
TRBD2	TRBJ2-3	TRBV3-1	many	TGTGCCAGCAGCCAAGGACTAGCGGGGATAAGCACAGATACGCAGTATTTT	CASSQGLAGISTDTQYF
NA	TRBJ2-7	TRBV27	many	TGTGCCAGCAGTTTTACAGGGAAGGGCTACGAGCAGTACTTC	CASSFTGKGYEQYF
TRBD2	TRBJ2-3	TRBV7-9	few	TGTGCCAGCAGCCAGGGGACTAGCGGGCCCTTTACGCAGTATTTT	CASSQGTSGPFTQYF
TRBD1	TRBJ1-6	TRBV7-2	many	TGTGCCAGCAGCTCCCGGGACAGGGACTTTTCACCCCTCCACTTT	CASSSRDRDFSPLHF
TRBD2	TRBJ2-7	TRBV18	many	TGTGCCAGCTCACCAGTTAGCGGGGACAAACCCTACGAGCAGTACTTC	CASSPVSGDKPYEQYF
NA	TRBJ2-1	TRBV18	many	TGTGCCAGCTCAACGGCGGCTCTGGGCAATGAGCAGTTCTTC	CASSTAALGNEQFF
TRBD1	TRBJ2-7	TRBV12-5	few	TGTGCTAGTGGTCCCGGGACAGGGGTAGTCGAGCAGTACTTC	CASGPGTGVVEQYF
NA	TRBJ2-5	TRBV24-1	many	TGTGCCACCAGTGATTTCGACGGAAAAGAGACCCAGTACTTC	CATSDFDGKETQYF
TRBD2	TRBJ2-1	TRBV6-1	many	TGTGCCATAAGACTAGCGGGGATACAAAATGAGCAGTTCTTC	CAIRLAGIQNEQFF
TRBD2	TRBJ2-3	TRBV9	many	TGTGCCAGCAGCGACGACGGGGCGGTAGCGGGGGAGGATACGCAGTATTTT	CASSDDGAVAGEDTQYF
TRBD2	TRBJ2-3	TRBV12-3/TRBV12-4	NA	TGTGCCAGCAGGGGGACTAGCGGGGGTTCCGGTCTACGTACAGATACGCAGTATTTT	CASRGTSGGSGLRTDTQYF
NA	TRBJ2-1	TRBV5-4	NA	TGTGCCAGCAGCTTGGGTAGCGGCCTGTACAATGAGCAGTTCTTC	CASSLGSGLYNEQFF
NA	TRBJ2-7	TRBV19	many	TGTGCCAGTAGTAGCAGGGGCGCTGCGTCCTACGAGCAGTACTTC	CASSSRGAASYEQYF
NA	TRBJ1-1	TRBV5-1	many	TGCGCCAGCAGCCCTGGGGGGGGCTACACTGAAGCTTTCTTT	CASSPGGGYTEAFF
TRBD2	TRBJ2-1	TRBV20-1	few	TGCAGTGCGCGTGGGGCCTCTAGCGGGGGGCGTTACTACAATGAGCAGTTCTTC	CSARGASSGGRYYNEQFF